This TCR beta chain comes out of a study of CD8 T cells in Susac syndrome. With random hexamers, 0.5 to 1 ug RNA was reverse transcribed. Multiplex PCR with immunoSEQ amplified the TCR beta CDR3 across 54 Vbeta and 13 Jbeta. Using its own MiXCR run on the immunoSEQ multiplex PCR reads, TCRdb lists one record per CDR3 protein. The sample lists approximately 190,000 distinct CDR3 sequences, approximately 94% occurring once. The CDR3 is made up of 15 amino acids. Germline V gene data show CDR1 as MRHNA and CDR2 as SNTAGT. The junction had 3 bases not matched to a gene; V was cut back by 2 bases and J by 5 bases. Sequencing of TCR beta was carried out in blood CD8+ and CD4+ T cells. The authors negatively isolated CD8+ and CD4+ T cells and FACS-enriched TEMRA cells.

The sample was CD4+ T cells from PBMCs. This TCR came from a human donor in good health. This chain connects TRBV6-4 to TRBJ2-6; 7 positions agree with TRBD2. The CDR3, as DNA: TGTGCCAGCAGTGACCCGGGGGGTAGGGCCAACGTCCTGACTTTC. Its protein product is CASSDPGGRANVLTF.